This TCR beta chain was identified during a study of shared clonotypes between healthy human individuals. General study results and limits: The authors sampled blood alone, and tissue repertoires likely differ. Clonotypes shared by all four donors outscored non-shared clonotypes in generation probability.

TCRdb's table, derived via immunoSEQ multiplex PCR, lists solely in-frame clones and lacks some. The sample yields over a million clones, about 80% seen once. A word on this clone: The antigen remains undetermined.

The CDR3 loop spans 16 amino acids. Germline CDR1 is LNHDA and CDR2 is SQIVND (reference sequence). Trimming removed 3 bases at V and 0 bases at J, with 12 bases between. Sequencing used memory CD4+ T cells from PBMCs. Subset indicated: CD45RA-negative fraction. The receptor was derived from a man aged 18-30 years in good health. Some clones in this sample may be carry-over from other donors' samples. The rearrangement joins TRBV19 to TRBJ1-5, with D possibly TRBD1 on 6 matching bases. CDR3 residues: CASSMLRGSSNQPQHF. Here the CDR3 DNA reads TGTGCCAGTAGTATGCTCAGGGGATCTAGCAATCAGCCCCAGCATTTT.